This T cell receptor beta chain was identified during a study of monozygotic twins with inflammatory bowel disease. Collection yielded 2 to 3 ml of blood per donor. The CDR3 sequence is 14 residues long. CDR1 is ENHRY and CDR2 is SYGVKD in the germline V gene. The study subjected TCRalpha and TCRbeta cDNA to two nested PCRs of approximately 17 and 9 cycles. TCRdb reprocessed the 5' RACE reads, with one entry per CDR3 protein and no DNA. The repertoire shows 300,000 to 400,000 distinct CDR3 sequences; the top ten hold 2% to 2.5%. The TCR was taken from a human donor with ulcerative colitis or Crohn's disease, or a healthy co-twin of an affected twin (not recorded which). The chain combines TRBV10-3 with TRBJ2-1; lacking DNA, the TRBD1 call made by TCRdb goes unchecked. What was sequenced was blood. This CDR3 is CAINPGEEDNEQFF.